This T cell receptor (beta chain) is from a study of CD4+ T cells in melanoma. On this clone itself: Its antigen is currently unknown.

This CDR3 has 13 amino acids. Trimming removed 6 bases from V and 6 bases from J, with 14 bases in between. The germline V gene encodes CDR1 MNHNS and CDR2 SASEGT. Whole-study findings and limits: A reported correlation linked neoantigen-specific CD4+ T cells to CD8+, macrophage and B cell function. Neoantigen-specific CD4+ T cells in melanoma reportedly had diverse differentiation states.

Libraries were prepared by immunoSEQ multiplex PCR; TCRdb keeps only in-frame clonotypes and omits some of them. The table records 10,000 or so clones, approximately 68% of them present only once. Input material: cells from a culture (not recorded whether cultured in vitro). This sequence originates from a human donor with melanoma. This chain uses TRBV6-1 with TRBJ1-1, with no clear D. The CDR3 region is CASRSRDAAEAFF. CDR3 bases: TGTGCCAGCAGATCGAGGGATGCAGCTGAAGCTTTCTTT.